The 19 T cell receptor beta chains given below trace back to one sample, sequenced in a study of regulatory T cells in long-lasting Graves disease. Both iRepertoire HTBI primers and Arm-PCR of CDR3 regions were used to build the TCR beta libraries. TCRdb independently ran MiXCR on the multiplex PCR reads; one entry per CDR3 protein. The table includes 400,000 to 500,000 distinct CDR3 sequences, about 16% detected once. Time point reported: newly diagnosed GD, antithyroid drugs for less than 3 months. RNA extracted from PBMCs served as the sequencing template. The data also belong to a second study, concerning T cells in Graves' hyperthyroidism and ophthalmopathy.

The sequencing here drew on peripheral blood mononuclear cells (PBMCs), taken at new diagnosis, from a patient treated with antithyroid drugs. The receptors come from a woman in her twenties or thirties with Graves disease.

CDR3 amino acids: CAIRKDGGAYGYTF. The CDR3 DNA follows: TGTGCCATCAGAAAGGACGGGGGCGCTTATGGCTACACCTTC. The chain combines TRBV10-3 with TRBJ1-2, with a possible D match to TRBD1 (6 bases). The CDR3 contains 14 residues. From germline, CDR1 is ENHRY and CDR2 SYGVKD. V lost 6 bases to trimming and J lost 5 bases, with 16 bases between them.

Concerning this clonotype: A far larger clone differs by one base, so this is likely a read error. The V call is TRBV7-9, the J call TRBJ2-7, with a possible D match to TRBD2 (5 bases). The germline V gene encodes CDR1 SEHNR and CDR2 FQNEAQ (reference sequence). This CDR3 is built from 14 residues. In DNA, the CDR3 is TGTGCCAACAGCTTACGCGGGCCAAGGTACGAGCAGTACTTC. Translated: CANSLRGPRYEQYF.

This clonotype was seen ten or more times. The chain combines TRBV7-8 with TRBJ2-2, with D possibly being TRBD1 (6 bases). The CDR3 length is 17 residues. CDR1 is SGHVS, CDR2 FQNEAQ, per germline. Trimming cost V 1 base and J 3 bases, with 15 bases left between them. Here the CDR3 DNA reads TGTGCCAGCAGCTTAGTAGGGGACACCATTTACACCGGGGAGCTGTTTTTT. It specifies CASSLVGDTIYTGELFF.

This clonotype was observed once. This sequence may be a read error, since a much larger clone differs from it by one base. J is TRBJ2-5 and V is TRBV7-2; 12 positions match TRBD2. CDR3 size: 17 residues. Germline CDR1 SGHTA, CDR2 FQGNSA. As DNA, the CDR3 is TGTGCCAGCAGCTTCTTTCCTAGCGGGAGGGCCAAGGAGACCCTGTACTTC. Residues: CASSFFPSGRAKETLYF.

This clonotype was picked up a small number of times. The chain joins TRBV5-1 to TRBJ2-4, with D unresolved. This CDR3 spans 11 amino acids. Germline assignment: CDR1 SGHRS and CDR2 YFSETQ. Trimming took 0 bases from V and 7 from J, leaving 2 bases between them. The CDR3 region is CASSLGNIQYF. The CDR3 bases are TGCGCCAGCAGCTTGGGGAACATTCAGTACTTC.

This clonotype was recorded many times. CDR3 amino acids: CASSFSRGSTEAFF. The CDR3 DNA follows: TGTGCCAGCAGTTTTTCCAGGGGGTCGACTGAAGCTTTCTTT. The genes are TRBV12-3 or TRBV12-4 and TRBJ1-1, with TRBD1 identical over 7 bases. J was trimmed by 5 bases and V by 3 bases; bases with no gene match: 6. The CDR3 is 14 residues long.

This clonotype came up many times. The chain carries TRBV12-3 or TRBV12-4 and TRBJ1-6; D remains ambiguous. Trimming took 3 bases from V and 2 from J, leaving 11 bases between them. The length of the CDR3 is 16 residues. CDR3 sequence (DNA): TGTGCCAGCAGTTTGGCGGGGTTCGCCTATAATTCACCCCTCCACTTT. As protein: CASSLAGFAYNSPLHF.

This clonotype came up many times. The chain joins TRBV30 to TRBJ2-1, with 10 bases aligning to TRBD2. Germline V CDR1 and CDR2: GTSNPN, SVGIG (reference sequence). V trimming: 0 bases; J trimming: 5 bases; junction bases outside the gene matches: 10. The CDR3 length is 17 residues. The CDR3 nucleotides are TGTGCCTGGAGTGTACAAATAGGGCTAGCGGGAGACAATGAGCAGTTCTTC. Protein product: CAWSVQIGLAGDNEQFF. The complete variable domain, with remaining parts taken from reference TRBV30 and TRBJ2-1, reads SQTIHQWPATLVQPVGSPLSLECTVEGTSNPNLYWYRQAAGRGLQLLFYSVGIGQISSEVPQNLSASRPQDRQFILSSKKLLLSDSGFYLCAWSVQIGLAGDNEQFFGPGTRLTVL.

The chain joins TRBV2 to TRBJ2-3; 7 bases align to TRBD2. This CDR3 region has 13 residues. V dropped 6 bases and J dropped 6; count of bases not matched to a gene: 6. Per germline, CDR1 SNHLY and CDR2 FYNNEI. CDR3 DNA sequence: TGTGCCAGCAGCCGCCAGACTAGCGATACGCAGTATTTT. As protein: CASSRQTSDTQYF.

The chain carries TRBV9 and TRBJ1-2, with 9 bases lining up with TRBD1. V lost 3 bases and J lost 4; bases outside the gene matches: 10. This CDR3 has 16 amino acids. Germline values: CDR1 SGDLS, CDR2 YYNGEE. CDR3 DNA sequence: TGTGCCAGCAGCGGAGGGACAGGGAATAGAGCCTATGGCTACACCTTC. Its protein is CASSGGTGNRAYGYTF.

This clonotype was found many times. The chain recombines TRBV20-1 with TRBJ2-1; maybe TRBD2 (6 bases). The CDR3 sequence is 12 residues long. Germline V gene lookup returns CDR1 DFQATT and CDR2 SNEGSKA (reference sequence). Deletions cut 6 bases from V and 15 bases from J, with 21 bases between. CDR3 in DNA: TGCAGTGCCCTAACGGGACGGGAGATTTTGTTCTTC. This codes for CSALTGREILFF.

This clonotype was recorded many times. J is TRBJ2-1 and V is TRBV6-2 or TRBV6-3; TRBD2 agrees at 16 bases. Germline assignment: CDR1 MNHEY and CDR2 SVGEGT. The CDR3 contains 20 residues. V gave up 2 bases and J gave up 3 bases; unmatched junction bases: 10. As DNA, the CDR3 is TGTGCCAGCAGTTACCCGTCCGGGACTAGCGGGAGGGTTTACTACAATGAGCAGTTCTTC. It yields the protein CASSYPSGTSGRVYYNEQFF.

Remarks on this clonotype: This may be a read error, as it is one base from a much larger clone. The rearrangement uses TRBV20-1 and TRBJ2-2; a weak D match, TRBD1 (6 bases). V lost 2 bases and J lost 13, with 20 bases in between. Germline CDR1 DFQATT, CDR2 SNEGSKA (reference sequence). The CDR3 has 14 amino acids. The CDR3 region is CSARQPGVGSGLFF. CDR3 sequence (DNA): TGCAGTGCTAGACAGCCAGGGGTCGGTTCGGGGCTGTTTTTT.

Details on this clonotype: A read error may explain this, as a much larger clone is one base away. The rearrangement joins TRBV11-3 to TRBJ2-2; a weak D match, TRBD2 (5 bases). The germline V gene encodes CDR1 SGHNT and CDR2 YENEEA. This CDR3 is 12 amino acids long. The CDR3 region has the DNA TGTGCCAGCAGCTTCCGATCCGGGGAGCGGTTTTTT. It is translated as CASSFRSGERFF.

The chain couples TRBV6-1 to TRBJ1-6; TRBD1 might be the D (6 bases). Germline V gene lookup returns CDR1 MNHNS and CDR2 SASEGT. The V gene lost 6 bases and the J gene lost 11 bases, with 26 bases spanning the gap. The CDR3 extends over 17 amino acids. The chain's CDR3 is CASSPGRGAQERTPLHF. The CDR3 nucleotides read TGTGCCAGCAGCCCGGGACGGGGGGCGCAGGAGAGGACACCCCTCCACTTT.

The chain joins TRBV4-1 to TRBJ2-4; D unclear. CDR3 length: 14 residues. Trimming stripped 3 bases from V and 0 bases from J, with 6 bases between. CDR1 is MGHRA and CDR2 is YSYEKL in the germline V gene. CDR3 DNA: TGCGCCAGCAGCCATTCGGTAGCCAAAAACATTCAGTACTTC. Translating gives CASSHSVAKNIQYF.

This clonotype was observed many times. The rearrangement uses TRBV28 and TRBJ1-2; D not resolved. The length of the CDR3 is 12 residues. V was trimmed by 4 bases and J by 4 bases, leaving 7 bases between them. Germline V gives CDR1 MDHEN, CDR2 SYDVKM. The CDR3 DNA is TGTGCCAGCAGTTCCGGGTCCTATGGCTACACCTTC. This encodes CASSSGSYGYTF.

This clonotype was counted ten times or more. V is TRBV12-3 or TRBV12-4 and J is TRBJ1-2, with D uncertain. The CDR3 has 15 amino acids. Trimming left V 8 bases short and J 2 bases short, with 18 bases between. CDR3: CASFIRRDLNYGYTF. CDR3 nucleotides: TGTGCCAGCTTTATTCGTAGGGATTTGAACTATGGCTACACCTTC.

This clonotype showed up just a few times. The CDR3 sequence: CSVEDYSQGLFF. The CDR3 DNA is TGCAGCGTTGAAGACTACTCCCAGGGGCTGTTTTTT. The V gene is TRBV29-1, the J gene TRBJ2-2, with TRBD1 as a possible D gene (5 bases). The V and J ends lost 0 bases and 13 bases respectively, with 12 bases between them. This CDR3 spans 12 amino acids. Per germline, CDR1 SQVTM and CDR2 ANQGSEA.